A single sample is the source of the 22 T cell receptor beta chains below, sequenced in a study of cytomegalovirus exposure and HLA in healthy donors. 13 Jbeta primers and 60 Vbeta primers were used for the PCR. Profiling relied on immunoSEQ multiplex PCR, and the TCRdb table lists in-frame clones only, not all of them. The table records about 100,000 clones, 65% to 90% of them present only once. The material sequenced was PBMCs. These receptors all come from a young woman in good health and CMV-seronegative.

This chain uses TRBV11-3 with TRBJ2-7; 8 nucleotides align to TRBD1. V dropped 5 bases and J dropped 6; count of bases not matched to a gene: 9. Germline CDR1 reads SGHNT; CDR2 reads YENEEA. The CDR3 has 14 residues. The CDR3 spells CASSPGQGFCEQYF. The CDR3 DNA reads TGTGCCAGCAGCCCAGGACAGGGTTTCTGCGAGCAGTACTTC.

This sequence joins TRBV30 and TRBJ1-1; TRBD1 matches at 7 bases. Trimming took 2 bases from V and 3 from J; bases not matched to a gene: 9. The germline CDR1 and CDR2 sequences are GTSNPN and SVGIG (reference sequence). The CDR3 is 15 residues long. This CDR3 reads CAWSKHRQGYTEAFF. In nucleotides, the CDR3 is TGTGCCTGGAGTAAACACCGACAGGGCTACACTGAAGCTTTCTTT.

A remark on this clone: Different DNA sequences within this sample yield the same CDR3. This rearrangement joins TRBV5-6 to TRBJ2-7; 8 bases match TRBD2. The germline CDR1 and CDR2 sequences are SGHDT and YYEEEE. The CDR3 runs 17 residues. With V trimmed by 4 bases and J by 1 base, 13 bases remained unmatched. This CDR3 is CASSIRRGSGGSYEQYF. As DNA, the CDR3 is TGTGCCAGCAGCATCCGCCGGGGGAGCGGGGGATCCTACGAGCAGTACTTC.

V and J are TRBV28 and TRBJ1-6; possible D gene TRBD1, 5 bases. The CDR3 spans 16 residues. Germline CDR1 and CDR2: MDHEN and SYDVKM. V lost 1 base and J lost 9, with 16 bases in between. The CDR3 protein is CASSLLLGQGGSPLHF. The CDR3 region has the DNA TGTGCCAGCAGTTTATTATTGGGGCAGGGTGGTTCACCCCTCCACTTT.

CDR3 protein: CASSLQGRKETQYF. The CDR3 bases are TGTGCCAGCAGCTTACAAGGCAGGAAAGAGACCCAGTACTTC. This chain uses TRBV7-9 with TRBJ2-5; no reliable D call. Germline CDR1 and CDR2: SEHNR and FQNEAQ (reference sequence). This CDR3 is 14 amino acids long. V lost 2 bases to trimming and J lost 3 bases, with 10 bases between them.

The V gene is TRBV7-2, the J gene TRBJ2-5; D is perhaps TRBD2 (6 bases). Germline-derived CDR1 and CDR2 are SGHTA and FQGNSA. The CDR3 runs 15 residues. V shed 3 bases and J shed 3 bases, with 14 bases lying between them. The CDR3 nucleotides read TGTGCCAGCAGCTTTGGGGCGGGGATAGAAGAGACCCAGTACTTC. Amino acid sequence: CASSFGAGIEETQYF.

The V and J genes are TRBV5-6 and TRBJ2-7; 7 positions match TRBD1. The CDR3 totals 15 residues. V was clipped by 0 bases and J by 5 bases; unmatched bases: 8. Germline loops: CDR1 SGHDT, CDR2 YYEEEE. The CDR3 loop reads CASSLVLRGLDEQYF. CDR3 nucleotides: TGTGCCAGCAGCTTGGTTCTCAGGGGGTTAGACGAGCAGTACTTC.

V and J are TRBV18 and TRBJ2-5, with a weak D call TRBD1 (6 bases). The CDR3 consists of 17 residues. In germline, CDR1 is KGHSH, CDR2 LQKENI. Trimming took 5 bases from V and 0 from J, leaving 19 bases between them. The CDR3 loop is CASSSRGQGGYQETQYF. The CDR3 DNA sequence: TGTGCCAGCTCATCGAGGGGCCAAGGGGGTTACCAAGAGACCCAGTACTTC.

This chain joins TRBV19 and TRBJ2-2; TRBD2 is a possible D gene (5 bases). Between the trimmed V and J ends, which lost 10 bases and 4 bases, there was a span of 19 bases. CDR1 and CDR2 from the germline V gene are LNHDA and SQIVND (reference sequence). The CDR3 has 15 amino acids. The CDR3 DNA reads as TGTGCCACCACCTCTAGCTCACTTTCCACCGGGGAGCTGTTTTTT. It translates to CATTSSSLSTGELFF. Drawing the rest from reference TRBV19 and TRBJ2-2, the complete variable domain is DGGITQSPKYLFRKEGQNVTLSCEQNLNHDAMYWYRQDPGQGLRLIYYSQIVNDFQKGDIAEGYSVSREKKESFPLTVTSAQKNPTAFYLCATTSSSLSTGELFFGEGSRLTVL.

This clone has only one observation. CDR3 sequence: CASSQGGYNPYEQYF. CDR3 coding DNA: TGCGCCAGCAGCCAAGGCGGCTATAACCCCTACGAGCAGTACTTC. J is TRBJ2-7 and V is TRBV4-3; no reliable D call. This CDR3 has 15 amino acids. Germline V gives CDR1 LGHNA, CDR2 YSLEER. Trimming removed 1 base from V and 2 bases from J, with 12 bases in between.

The sample holds a few counts of this clone. The chain has TRBV19 and TRBJ2-6, with D perhaps matching TRBD1 (6 bases). The CDR3 has 16 residues. Trimming stripped 10 bases from V and 1 base from J, with 17 bases between. Per the germline V gene, CDR1 is LNHDA and CDR2 is SQIVND (reference sequence). CDR3 amino acids: CATSSQGRSGANVLTF. As DNA, the CDR3 is TGTGCCACCAGTTCACAGGGTAGGTCTGGGGCCAACGTCCTGACTTTC.

The CDR3 spells CASSSPGTGTYEQYF. Written as DNA, the CDR3 is TGTGCCAGCAGTTCCCCCGGGACAGGGACCTACGAGCAGTACTTC. The gene calls are TRBV28 and TRBJ2-7, with TRBD1 matching over 9 bases. This CDR3 has 15 residues. Looked up from germline, CDR1 is MDHEN and CDR2 is SYDVKM. J gave up 2 bases and V 4 bases, and 6 bases lay outside the gene matches.

CDR3 sequence: CASSSPAGQGYGYTF. The DNA of the CDR3 is TGTGCCAGCAGTTCCCCCGCGGGACAGGGCTATGGCTACACCTTC. V is TRBV28 and J is TRBJ1-2; 9 nucleotides line up with TRBD1. Germline V gives CDR1 MDHEN, CDR2 SYDVKM. The ends lost 4 bases at V and 4 bases at J; junction bases unmatched: 7. This CDR3 is built from 15 residues.

J is TRBJ1-1 and V is TRBV13; a possible D gene is TRBD1 (6 bases). This CDR3 contains 15 residues. Germline V gene lookup returns CDR1 PRHDT and CDR2 FYEKMQ (reference sequence). V shed 3 bases and J shed 1 base, with 12 bases lying between them. CDR3 in DNA: TGTGCCAGCAGCTTCAGGGGAAGGGAGAACACTGAAGCTTTCTTT. Protein: CASSFRGRENTEAFF.

The chain has TRBV6-4 and TRBJ2-2; maybe TRBD2 (6 bases). V shed 3 bases and J shed 2 bases, with 10 bases lying between them. There are 15 residues in the CDR3. The germline V gene has CDR1 MRHNA and CDR2 SNTAGT. CDR3: CASSESAGNTGELFF. The CDR3 DNA follows: TGTGCCAGCAGTGAATCGGCGGGAAACACCGGGGAGCTGTTTTTT.

This chain uses TRBV11-2 with TRBJ1-1, with TRBD1 as a possible D gene (6 bases). CDR3 length: 15 amino acids. V dropped 4 bases and J dropped 0 bases, with 12 bases sitting between them. The V gene's germline CDR1 is SGHAT and CDR2 FQNNGV. CDR3 amino acids: CASSSRQVLNTEAFF. The DNA of the CDR3 is TGTGCCAGCAGCTCGAGACAGGTTCTGAACACTGAAGCTTTCTTT.

The chain has TRBV28 and TRBJ2-3; the D gene is possibly TRBD1 (6 bases). Trimming removed 6 bases from V and 4 bases from J, with 8 bases in between. This CDR3 contains 12 residues. Germline V lookup: CDR1 MDHEN, CDR2 SYDVKM. The chain's CDR3 is CASRPGADTQYF. Here the CDR3 DNA reads TGTGCCAGCAGGCCAGGGGCAGATACGCAGTATTTT.

Comments on this clone: At one end, the junction sequence differs from germline, possibly due to a read error. The rearrangement joins TRBV7-9 to TRBJ1-1; no reliable D call. CDR1 is SEHNR and CDR2 is FQNEAQ in the germline V gene (reference sequence). The CDR3 totals 11 residues. Here the CDR3 reads CSSERNTEAFF. In DNA, the CDR3 is TGTTCCAGCGAGCGGAACACTGAAGCTTTCTTT.

The J gene is TRBJ2-5, the V gene TRBV7-9; D is possibly TRBD2 (6 bases). The CDR3 is 15 residues long. Germline V CDR1 and CDR2: SEHNR, FQNEAQ (reference sequence). The V and J ends lost 1 base and 4 bases respectively, with 13 bases between them. The CDR3 protein is CASSLGRGASETQYF. The CDR3 nucleotides are TGTGCCAGCAGCTTAGGGAGGGGCGCATCAGAGACCCAGTACTTC.

This sequence joins TRBV9 and TRBJ2-7, with 10 bases fitting TRBD2. After removal of 0 bases from V and 4 bases from J, the junction contained 1 base not matched to a gene. Germline V gene lookup returns CDR1 SGDLS and CDR2 YYNGEE. CDR3 length equals 14 residues. The CDR3, as DNA: TGTGCCAGCAGCGTAGAGGGACTAGCGTACGAGCAGTACTTC. Translation: CASSVEGLAYEQYF.

A word on this clone: Other DNA sequences in this sample translate to the same CDR3. This chain joins TRBV7-2 and TRBJ1-2, with 9 nucleotides matching TRBD1. The CDR3 is 15 amino acids. V lost 1 base, J lost 2 bases, and 2 bases stayed unmatched. The germline V gene encodes CDR1 SGHTA and CDR2 FQGNSA. The CDR3 bases are TGTGCCAGCAGCTTAGGGGACAGGGTAAACTATGGCTACACCTTC. Protein sequence: CASSLGDRVNYGYTF.

V is TRBV7-2 and J is TRBJ1-1; D possibly corresponds to TRBD1 (5 bases). This CDR3 is 12 amino acids long. The germline V gene has CDR1 SGHTA and CDR2 FQGNSA. V was cut by 5 bases and J by 6 bases, with 10 bases left in between. The CDR3 loop is CASSGRVAEAFF. The CDR3 DNA follows: TGTGCCAGCAGCGGCAGGGTCGCTGAAGCTTTCTTT.